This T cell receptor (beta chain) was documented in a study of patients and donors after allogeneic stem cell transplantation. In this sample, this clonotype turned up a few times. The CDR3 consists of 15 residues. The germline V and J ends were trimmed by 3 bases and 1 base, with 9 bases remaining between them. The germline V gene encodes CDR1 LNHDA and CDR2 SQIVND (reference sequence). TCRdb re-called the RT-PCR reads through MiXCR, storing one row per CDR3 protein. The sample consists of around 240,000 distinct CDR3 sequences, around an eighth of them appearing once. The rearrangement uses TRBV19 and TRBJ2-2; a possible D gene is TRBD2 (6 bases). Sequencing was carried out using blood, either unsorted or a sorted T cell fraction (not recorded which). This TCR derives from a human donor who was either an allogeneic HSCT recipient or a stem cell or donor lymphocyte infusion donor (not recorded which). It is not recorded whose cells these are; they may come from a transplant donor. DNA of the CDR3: TGTGCCAGTAGTATTCGCGGGGTGAACACCGGGGAGCTGTTTTTT. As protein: CASSIRGVNTGELFF.